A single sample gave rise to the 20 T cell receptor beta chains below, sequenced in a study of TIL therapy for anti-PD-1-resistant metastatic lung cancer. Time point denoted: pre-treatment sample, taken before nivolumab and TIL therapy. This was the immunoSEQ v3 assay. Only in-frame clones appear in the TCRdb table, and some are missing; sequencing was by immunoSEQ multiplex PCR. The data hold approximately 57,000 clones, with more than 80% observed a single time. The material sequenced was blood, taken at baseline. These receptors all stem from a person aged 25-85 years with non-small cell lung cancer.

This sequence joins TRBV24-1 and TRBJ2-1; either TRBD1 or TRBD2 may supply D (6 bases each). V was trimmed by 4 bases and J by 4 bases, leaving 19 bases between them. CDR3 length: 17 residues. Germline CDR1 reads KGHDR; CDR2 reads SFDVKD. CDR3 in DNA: TGTGCCACCAGTGAGGCACAGGGTAAGGGGGGTTACAATGAGCAGTTCTTC. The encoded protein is CATSEAQGKGGYNEQFF.

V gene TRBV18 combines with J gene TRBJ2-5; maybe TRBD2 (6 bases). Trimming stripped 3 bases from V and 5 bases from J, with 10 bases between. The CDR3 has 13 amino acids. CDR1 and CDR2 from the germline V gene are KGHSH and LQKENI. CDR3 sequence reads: CASSPGLGETQYF. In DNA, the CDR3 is TGTGCCAGCTCACCGGGACTCGGTGAGACCCAGTACTTC.

The CDR3 is CASSTGRASNEKLFF. CDR3 in DNA: TGTGCCAGTAGCACGGGCAGGGCCAGTAATGAAAAACTGTTTTTT. The chain carries TRBV19 and TRBJ1-4, with D tentatively TRBD1 (5 bases). Germline assignment: CDR1 LNHDA and CDR2 SQIVND (reference sequence). V was cut by 6 bases and J by 4 bases, with 15 bases left in between. The CDR3 is 15 amino acids.

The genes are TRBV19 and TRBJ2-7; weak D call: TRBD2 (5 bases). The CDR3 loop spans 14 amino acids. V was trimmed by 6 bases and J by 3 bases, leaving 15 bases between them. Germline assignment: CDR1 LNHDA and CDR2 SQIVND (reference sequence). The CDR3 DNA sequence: TGTGCCAGTAGCAATTACCGGGGTGGCTACGAGCAGTACTTC. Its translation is CASSNYRGGYEQYF. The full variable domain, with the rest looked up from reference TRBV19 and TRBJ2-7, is DGGITQSPKYLFRKEGQNVTLSCEQNLNHDAMYWYRQDPGQGLRLIYYSQIVNDFQKGDIAEGYSVSREKKESFPLTVTSAQKNPTAFYLCASSNYRGGYEQYFGPGTRLTVT.

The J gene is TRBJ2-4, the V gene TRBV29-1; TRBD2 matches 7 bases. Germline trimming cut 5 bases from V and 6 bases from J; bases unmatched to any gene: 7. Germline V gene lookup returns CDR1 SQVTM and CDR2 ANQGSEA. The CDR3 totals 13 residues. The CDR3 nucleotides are TGCAGCGTTTACTTTGGCGGGAGAAACATTCAGTACTTC. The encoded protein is CSVYFGGRNIQYF.

CDR3 sequence (DNA): TGCAGTGCTAGTGGGGGGGCTAAGCCCCAGCATTTT. Amino acids: CSASGGAKPQHF. The genes are TRBV20-1 and TRBJ1-5; D may be TRBD1 (6 bases). Per the germline V gene, CDR1 is DFQATT and CDR2 is SNEGSKA (reference sequence). There are 12 residues in the CDR3. V dropped 3 bases and J dropped 8 bases, with 11 bases sitting between them.

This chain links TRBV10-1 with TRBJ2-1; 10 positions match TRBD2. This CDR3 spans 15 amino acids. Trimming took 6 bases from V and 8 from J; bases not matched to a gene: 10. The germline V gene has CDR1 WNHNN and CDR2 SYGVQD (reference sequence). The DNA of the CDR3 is TGCGCCAGCAGCCGTACTAGCGGGGAACCCCATGAGCAGTTCTTC. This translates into CASSRTSGEPHEQFF.

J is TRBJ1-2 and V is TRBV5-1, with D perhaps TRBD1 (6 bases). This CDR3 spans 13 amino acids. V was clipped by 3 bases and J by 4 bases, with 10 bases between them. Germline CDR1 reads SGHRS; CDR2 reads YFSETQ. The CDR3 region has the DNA TGCGCCAGCAGCTGGGACACAATCTATGGCTACACCTTC. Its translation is CASSWDTIYGYTF.

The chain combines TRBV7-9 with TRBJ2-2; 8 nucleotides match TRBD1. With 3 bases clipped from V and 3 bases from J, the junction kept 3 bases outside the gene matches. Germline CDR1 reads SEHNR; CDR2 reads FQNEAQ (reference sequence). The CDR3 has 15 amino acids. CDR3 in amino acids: CASSLTGVDTGELFF. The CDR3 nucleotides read TGTGCCAGCAGCTTGACAGGGGTCGACACCGGGGAGCTGTTTTTT.

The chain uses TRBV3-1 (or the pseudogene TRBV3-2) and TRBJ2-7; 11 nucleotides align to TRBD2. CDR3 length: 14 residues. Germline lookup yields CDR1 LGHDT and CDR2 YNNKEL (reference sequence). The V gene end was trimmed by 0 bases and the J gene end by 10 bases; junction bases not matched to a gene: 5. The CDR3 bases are TGTGCCAGCAGCCAAGATCGAACTAGCGGGAGTCAGTACTTC. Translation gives CASSQDRTSGSQYF.

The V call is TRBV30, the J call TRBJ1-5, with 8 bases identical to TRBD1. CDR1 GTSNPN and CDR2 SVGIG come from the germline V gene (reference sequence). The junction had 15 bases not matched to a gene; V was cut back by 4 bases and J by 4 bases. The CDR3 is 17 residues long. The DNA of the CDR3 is TGTGCCTGGAAGAGACAGGGGTTGGGGGGCCGGAATCAGCCCCAGCATTTT. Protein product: CAWKRQGLGGRNQPQHF.

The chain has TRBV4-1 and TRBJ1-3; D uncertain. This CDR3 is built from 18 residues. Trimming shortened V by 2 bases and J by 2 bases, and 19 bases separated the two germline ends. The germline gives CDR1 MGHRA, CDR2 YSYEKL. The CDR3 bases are TGCGCCAGCAGCCAATCTTCATTAAGGTTAGGAGCTGGAAACACCATATATTTT. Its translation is CASSQSSLRLGAGNTIYF.

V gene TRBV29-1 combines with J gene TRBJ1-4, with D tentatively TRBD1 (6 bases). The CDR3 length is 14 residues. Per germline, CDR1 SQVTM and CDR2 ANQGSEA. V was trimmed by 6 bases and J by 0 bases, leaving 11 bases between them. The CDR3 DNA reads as TGCAGCGTGGCAGGACAGACAACTAATGAAAAACTGTTTTTT. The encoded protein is CSVAGQTTNEKLFF.

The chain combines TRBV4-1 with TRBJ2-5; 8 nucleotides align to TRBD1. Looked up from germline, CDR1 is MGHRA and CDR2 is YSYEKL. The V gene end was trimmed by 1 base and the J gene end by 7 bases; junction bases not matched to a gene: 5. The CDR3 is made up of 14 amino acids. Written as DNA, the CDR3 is TGCGCCAGCAGCCAAGGGCAGGGGGCCGTGACCCAGTACTTC. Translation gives CASSQGQGAVTQYF.

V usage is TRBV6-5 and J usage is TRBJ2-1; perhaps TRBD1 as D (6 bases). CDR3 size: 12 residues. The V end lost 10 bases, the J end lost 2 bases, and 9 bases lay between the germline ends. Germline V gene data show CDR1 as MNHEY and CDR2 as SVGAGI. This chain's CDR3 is CATRTAYNEQFF. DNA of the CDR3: TGTGCCACCAGGACAGCCTACAATGAGCAGTTCTTC.

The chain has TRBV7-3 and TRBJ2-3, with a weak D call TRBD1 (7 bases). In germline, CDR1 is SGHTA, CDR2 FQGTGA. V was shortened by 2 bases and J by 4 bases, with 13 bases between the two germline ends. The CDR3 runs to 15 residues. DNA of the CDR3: TGTGCCAGCAGCTTACTCCAGGGGGAGGCAGATACGCAGTATTTT. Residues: CASSLLQGEADTQYF. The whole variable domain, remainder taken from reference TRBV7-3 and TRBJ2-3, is GAGVSQTPSNKVTEKGKYVELRCDPISGHTALYWYRQSLGQGPEFLIYFQGTGAADDSGLPNDRFFAVRPEGSVSTLKIQRTERGDSAVYLCASSLLQGEADTQYFGPGTRLTVL.

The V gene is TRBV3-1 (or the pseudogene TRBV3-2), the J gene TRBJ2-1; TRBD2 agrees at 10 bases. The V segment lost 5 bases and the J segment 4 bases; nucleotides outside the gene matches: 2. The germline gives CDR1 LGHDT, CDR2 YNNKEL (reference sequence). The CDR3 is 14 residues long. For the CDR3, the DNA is TGTGCCAGCAGCAGGGGACTAGCGTACAATGAGCAGTTCTTC. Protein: CASSRGLAYNEQFF.

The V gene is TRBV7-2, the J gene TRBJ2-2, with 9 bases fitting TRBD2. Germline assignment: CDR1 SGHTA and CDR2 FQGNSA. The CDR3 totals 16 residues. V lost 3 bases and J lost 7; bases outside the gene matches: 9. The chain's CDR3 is CASSFGLAGSFGELFF. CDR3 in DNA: TGTGCCAGCAGCTTTGGTCTAGCGGGATCTTTCGGGGAGCTGTTTTTT. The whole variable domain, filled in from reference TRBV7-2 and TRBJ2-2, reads GAGVSQSPSNKVTEKGKDVELRCDPISGHTALYWYRQSLGQGLEFLIYFQGNSAPDKSGLPSDRFSAERTGGSVSTLTIQRTQQEDSAVYLCASSFGLAGSFGELFFGEGSRLTVL.

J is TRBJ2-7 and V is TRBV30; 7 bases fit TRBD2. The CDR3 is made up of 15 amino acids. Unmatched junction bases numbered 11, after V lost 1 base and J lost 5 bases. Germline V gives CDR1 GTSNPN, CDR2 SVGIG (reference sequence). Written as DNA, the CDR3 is TGTGCCTGGAGTGCAGGGAGGGTCCCGGAGAACGAGCAGTACTTC. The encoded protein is CAWSAGRVPENEQYF.

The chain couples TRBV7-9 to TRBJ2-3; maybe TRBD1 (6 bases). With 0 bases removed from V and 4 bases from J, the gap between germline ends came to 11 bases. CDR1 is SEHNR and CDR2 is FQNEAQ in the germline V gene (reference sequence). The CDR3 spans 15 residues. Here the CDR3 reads CASSLALDRSDTQYF. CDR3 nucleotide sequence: TGTGCCAGCAGCTTAGCGCTAGACAGGTCAGATACGCAGTATTTT.